These T cell receptor beta chains were read from a single sample in a study of somatic mutations in cytotoxic T cells in rheumatoid arthritis. Profiling relied on immunoSEQ multiplex PCR, and the TCRdb table lists in-frame clones only, not all of them. This table holds 5,000 to 6,500 clones, roughly 80% found once. The sequenced sample was CD8+ T cells sorted from blood. The receptors shown here come from a woman in her forties or fifties with rheumatoid arthritis. Both conserved end residues are part of each CDR3.

v_call	j_call	cdr3_aa
TRBV5-8	TRBJ2-3	CASGDRLLTDTQYF
TRBV5-6	TRBJ2-1	CASSLGRGYEQFF
TRBV5-4	TRBJ2-7	CASSLGRTSGYEQYF
TRBV28	TRBJ2-5	CASKPPGLPETQYF
TRBV5-5	TRBJ2-5	CASSSMTGKETQYF
TRBV11-1	TRBJ2-5	CASSLTLAGDNEQYF
TRBV27	TRBJ2-1	CASSLEVYNEQFF
TRBV13	TRBJ2-7	CASSSERDGSYEQYF
TRBV27	TRBJ1-6	CASSPPASTTLHF
TRBV5-8	TRBJ1-1	CASSSYRGPGGTEAFF
TRBV27	TRBJ2-5	CASSSLEREGPGETQYF
TRBV7-9	TRBJ2-1	CASSSPGKSGKTYNEQFF
TRBV10-3	TRBJ2-7	CAISAPAEGVGYEQYF
TRBV27	TRBJ2-7	CASSLSGQGLGSYF
TRBV5-4	TRBJ2-7	CASSLESRELMYEQYF
TRBV9	TRBJ1-1	CASSVGDRGSEAFF
TRBV6-5	TRBJ2-7	CASSHGDTHEQYF
TRBV10-1	TRBJ2-1	CASSESTETLGSYNEQFF
TRBV7-6	TRBJ1-5	CASSLAADSRGNQPQHF
TRBV2	TRBJ2-5	CASSDVAGEQETQYF
TRBV18	TRBJ2-2	CASSPSVNTGELFF
TRBV9	TRBJ1-1	CASSAGVSTEAFF
TRBV4-1	TRBJ1-5	CASSQDFGVGSQPQHF
TRBV14	TRBJ1-2	CASSQTGTVNYGYTF
TRBV27	TRBJ1-5	CASSLGGQPQHF
TRBV11-2	TRBJ1-1	CASSPAGIEAFF
TRBV19	TRBJ1-1	CASSTRERTEAFF
TRBV27	TRBJ1-1	CASRRGMTEAFF
TRBV27	TRBJ2-7	CASRPDSIDEQYF
TRBV7-9	TRBJ1-2	CASSTGTDFNYGYTF
TRBV2	TRBJ2-5	CATLVQGALETQYF
TRBV7-9	TRBJ2-7	CASSAPGRGYEQYF
TRBV6-5	TRBJ2-1	CASSDRRWEQFF
TRBV9	TRBJ2-3	CASSPSSGGAADTQYF
TRBV30	TRBJ2-3	CAWLAGEVRGQRTDTQYF
TRBV30	TRBJ2-7	CAWSETREQYF
TRBV11-1	TRBJ1-1	CASSSGWETEAFF
TRBV7-9	TRBJ1-1	CASSLDRVSAFF
TRBV7-2	TRBJ2-5	CASSLGYTRTGKETQYF
TRBV9	TRBJ2-1	CASTYRDGDFEEQFF
TRBV27	TRBJ2-7	CASRNPPGEQYF